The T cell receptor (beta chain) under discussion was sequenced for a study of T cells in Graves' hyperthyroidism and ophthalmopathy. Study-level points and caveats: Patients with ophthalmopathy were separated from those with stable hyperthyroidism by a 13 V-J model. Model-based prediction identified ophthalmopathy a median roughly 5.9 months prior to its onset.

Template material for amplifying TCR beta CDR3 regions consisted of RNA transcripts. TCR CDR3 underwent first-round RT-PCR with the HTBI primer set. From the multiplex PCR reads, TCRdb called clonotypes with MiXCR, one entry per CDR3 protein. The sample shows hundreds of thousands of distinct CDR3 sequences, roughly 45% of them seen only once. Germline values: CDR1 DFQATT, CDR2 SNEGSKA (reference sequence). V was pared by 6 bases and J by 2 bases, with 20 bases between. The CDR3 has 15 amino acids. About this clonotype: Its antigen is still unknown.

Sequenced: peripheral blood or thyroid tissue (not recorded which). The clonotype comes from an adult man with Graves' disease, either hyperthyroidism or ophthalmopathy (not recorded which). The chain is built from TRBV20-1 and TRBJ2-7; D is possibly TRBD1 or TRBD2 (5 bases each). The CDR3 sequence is CSAKISGTSPYEQYF. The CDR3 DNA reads TGCAGTGCCAAGATCTCCGGGACGTCCCCCTACGAGCAGTACTTC.